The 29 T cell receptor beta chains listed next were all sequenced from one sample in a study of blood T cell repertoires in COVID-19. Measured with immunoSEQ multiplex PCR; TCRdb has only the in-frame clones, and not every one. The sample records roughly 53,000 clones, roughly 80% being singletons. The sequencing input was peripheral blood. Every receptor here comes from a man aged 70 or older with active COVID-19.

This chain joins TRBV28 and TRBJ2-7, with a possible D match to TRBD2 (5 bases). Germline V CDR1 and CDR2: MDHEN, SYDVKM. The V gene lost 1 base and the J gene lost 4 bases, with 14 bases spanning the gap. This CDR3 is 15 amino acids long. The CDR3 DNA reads TGTGCCAGCAGTTTATCAGTCGCCGGGGTGTACGAGCAGTACTTC. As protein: CASSLSVAGVYEQYF.

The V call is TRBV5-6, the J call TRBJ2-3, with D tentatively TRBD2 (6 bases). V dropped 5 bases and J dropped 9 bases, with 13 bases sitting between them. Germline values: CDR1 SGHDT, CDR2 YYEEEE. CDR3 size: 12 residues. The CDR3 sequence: CASRAVRGTQYF. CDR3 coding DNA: TGTGCCAGCAGAGCCGTCCGGGGGACGCAGTATTTT.

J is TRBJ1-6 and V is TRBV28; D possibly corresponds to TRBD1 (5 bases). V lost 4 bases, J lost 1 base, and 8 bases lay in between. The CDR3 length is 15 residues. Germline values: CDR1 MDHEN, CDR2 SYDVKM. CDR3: CASSSGVSYNSPLHF. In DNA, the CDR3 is TGTGCCAGCAGTTCGGGGGTTTCCTATAATTCACCCCTCCACTTT.

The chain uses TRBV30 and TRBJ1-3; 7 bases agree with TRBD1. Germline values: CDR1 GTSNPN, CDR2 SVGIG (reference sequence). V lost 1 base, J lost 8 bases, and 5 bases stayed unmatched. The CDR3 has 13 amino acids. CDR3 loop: CAWSGDRADTIYF. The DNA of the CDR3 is TGTGCCTGGAGTGGAGACAGGGCGGACACCATATATTTT.

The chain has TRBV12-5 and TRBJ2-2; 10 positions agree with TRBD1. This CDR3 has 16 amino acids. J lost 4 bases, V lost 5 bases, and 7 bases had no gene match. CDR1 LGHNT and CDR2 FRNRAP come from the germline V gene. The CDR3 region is CASGEGQGIGTGELFF. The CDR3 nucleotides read TGTGCTAGTGGTGAGGGACAGGGGATAGGCACCGGGGAGCTGTTTTTT.

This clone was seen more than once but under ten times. The CDR3 here is CASSTAGSEQYF. Here the CDR3 DNA reads TGTGCCAGCAGCACGGCAGGGTCCGAGCAGTACTTC. V usage is TRBV5-6 and J usage is TRBJ2-7, with D tentatively TRBD1 (5 bases). Germline CDR1 reads SGHDT; CDR2 reads YYEEEE. V was cut by 4 bases and J by 6 bases, with 11 bases left in between. There are 12 residues in the CDR3.

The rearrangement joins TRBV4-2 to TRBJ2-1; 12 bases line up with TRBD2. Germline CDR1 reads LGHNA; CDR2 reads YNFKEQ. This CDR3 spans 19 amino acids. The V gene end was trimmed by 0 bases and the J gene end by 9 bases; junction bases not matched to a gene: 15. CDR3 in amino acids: CASSQEHVRTSGIAGEQFF. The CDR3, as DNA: TGTGCCAGCAGCCAAGAGCACGTGAGGACTAGCGGGATTGCTGGTGAGCAGTTCTTC.

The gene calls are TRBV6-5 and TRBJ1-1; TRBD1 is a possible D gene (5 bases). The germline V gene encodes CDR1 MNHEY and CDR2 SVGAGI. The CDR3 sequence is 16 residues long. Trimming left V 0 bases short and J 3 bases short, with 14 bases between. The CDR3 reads CASSYSMGRPDTEAFF. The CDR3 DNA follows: TGTGCCAGCAGTTACTCGATGGGGCGTCCGGACACTGAAGCTTTCTTT.

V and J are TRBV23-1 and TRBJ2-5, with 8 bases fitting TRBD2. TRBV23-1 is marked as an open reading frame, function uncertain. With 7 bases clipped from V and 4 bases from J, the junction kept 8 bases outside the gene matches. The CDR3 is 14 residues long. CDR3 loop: CASTGGRGGETQYF. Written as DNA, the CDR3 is TGCGCCAGCACCGGGGGCCGGGGGGGAGAGACCCAGTACTTC.

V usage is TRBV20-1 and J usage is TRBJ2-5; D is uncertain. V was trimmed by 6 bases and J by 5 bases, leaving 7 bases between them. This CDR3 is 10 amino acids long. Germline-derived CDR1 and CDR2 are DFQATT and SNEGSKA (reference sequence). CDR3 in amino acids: CSALIETQYF. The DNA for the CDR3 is TGCAGTGCCCTTATCGAGACCCAGTACTTC.

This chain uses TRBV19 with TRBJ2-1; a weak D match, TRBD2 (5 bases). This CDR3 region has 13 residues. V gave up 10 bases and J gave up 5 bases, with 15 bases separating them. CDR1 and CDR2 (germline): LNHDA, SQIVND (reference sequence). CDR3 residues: CATGGRADNEQFF. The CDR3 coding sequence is TGTGCCACCGGCGGGCGGGCCGACAATGAGCAGTTCTTC.

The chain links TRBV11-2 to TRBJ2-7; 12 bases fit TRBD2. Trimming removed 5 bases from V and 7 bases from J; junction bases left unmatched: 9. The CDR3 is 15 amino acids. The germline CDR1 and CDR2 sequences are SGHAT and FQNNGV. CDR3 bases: TGTGCCAGCAGCCCGCTAGCGGGAGGGCCGGGAGAGCAGTACTTC. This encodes CASSPLAGGPGEQYF.

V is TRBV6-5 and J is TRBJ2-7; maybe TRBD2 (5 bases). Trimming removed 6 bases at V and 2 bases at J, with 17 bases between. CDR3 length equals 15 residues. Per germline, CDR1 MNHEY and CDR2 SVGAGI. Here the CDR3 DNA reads TGTGCCAGCAGCCCCCTAGAGCGGAGGACCTACGAGCAGTACTTC. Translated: CASSPLERRTYEQYF.

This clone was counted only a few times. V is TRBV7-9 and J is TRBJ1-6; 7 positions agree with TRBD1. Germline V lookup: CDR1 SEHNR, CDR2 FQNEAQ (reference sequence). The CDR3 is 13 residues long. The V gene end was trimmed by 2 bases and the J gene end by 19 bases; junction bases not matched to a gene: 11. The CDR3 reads CASSLQGENSPHF. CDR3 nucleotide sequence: TGTGCCAGCAGCTTACAGGGGGAGAATTCACCGCACTTT.

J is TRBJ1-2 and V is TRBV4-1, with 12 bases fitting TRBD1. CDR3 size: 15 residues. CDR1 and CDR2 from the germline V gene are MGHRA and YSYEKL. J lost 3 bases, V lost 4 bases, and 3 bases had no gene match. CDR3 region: CASSPGQGADYGYTF. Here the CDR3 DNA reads TGCGCCAGCAGCCCGGGACAGGGGGCGGACTATGGCTACACCTTC.

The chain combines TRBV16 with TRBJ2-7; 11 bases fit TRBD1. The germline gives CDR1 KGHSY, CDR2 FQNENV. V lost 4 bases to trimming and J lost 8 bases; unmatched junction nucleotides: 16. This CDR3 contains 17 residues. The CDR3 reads CASSPYNGQGAQVKQYF. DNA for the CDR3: TGTGCCAGCAGCCCATATAACGGACAGGGGGCGCAGGTAAAGCAGTACTTC. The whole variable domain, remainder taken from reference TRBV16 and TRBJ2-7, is GEEVAQTPKHLVRGEGQKAKLYCAPIKGHSYVFWYQQVLKNEFKFLISFQNENVFDETGMPKERFSAKCLPNSPCSLEIQATKLEDSAVYFCASSPYNGQGAQVKQYFGPGTRLTVT.

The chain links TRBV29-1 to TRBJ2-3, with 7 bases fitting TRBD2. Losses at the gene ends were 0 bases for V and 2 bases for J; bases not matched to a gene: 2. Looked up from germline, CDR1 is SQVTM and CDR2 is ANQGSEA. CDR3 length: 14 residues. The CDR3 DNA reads TGCAGCGTTGAAGAGCAGCGGGACACAGATACGCAGTATTTT. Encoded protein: CSVEEQRDTDTQYF.

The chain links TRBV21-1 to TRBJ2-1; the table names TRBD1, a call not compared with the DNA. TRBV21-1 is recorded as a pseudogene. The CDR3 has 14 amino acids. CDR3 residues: CASSARGPYNEQFF. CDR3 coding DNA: TGTGCCAGCAGCGCTAGGGGGCCCTACAATGAGCAGTTCTTC.

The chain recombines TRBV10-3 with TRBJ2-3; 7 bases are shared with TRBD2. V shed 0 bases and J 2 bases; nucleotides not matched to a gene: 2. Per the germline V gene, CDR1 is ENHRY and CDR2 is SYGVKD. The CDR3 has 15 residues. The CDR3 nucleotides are TGTGCCATCAGTGAGTCCGGGAGGATCACAGATACGCAGTATTTT. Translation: CAISESGRITDTQYF.

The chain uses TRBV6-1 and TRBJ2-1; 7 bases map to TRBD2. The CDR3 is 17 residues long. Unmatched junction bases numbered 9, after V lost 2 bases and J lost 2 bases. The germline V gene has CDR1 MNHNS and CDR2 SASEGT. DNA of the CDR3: TGTGCCAGCAGTGAAATACCGGGAGGTACTACCTACAATGAGCAGTTCTTC. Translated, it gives CASSEIPGGTTYNEQFF.

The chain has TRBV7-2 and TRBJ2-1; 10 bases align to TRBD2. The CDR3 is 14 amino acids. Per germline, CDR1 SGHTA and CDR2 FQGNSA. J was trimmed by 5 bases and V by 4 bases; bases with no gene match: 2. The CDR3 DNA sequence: TGTGCCAGCAGCTCCGGACTAGCGGACAATGAGCAGTTCTTC. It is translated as CASSSGLADNEQFF.

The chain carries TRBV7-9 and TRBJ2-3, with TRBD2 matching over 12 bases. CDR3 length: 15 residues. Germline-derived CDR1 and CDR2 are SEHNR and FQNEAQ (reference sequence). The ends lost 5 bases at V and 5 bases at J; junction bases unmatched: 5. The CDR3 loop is CASSSSSGRGDTQYF. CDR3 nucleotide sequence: TGTGCCAGCAGCAGCTCTAGCGGGAGGGGAGATACGCAGTATTTT.

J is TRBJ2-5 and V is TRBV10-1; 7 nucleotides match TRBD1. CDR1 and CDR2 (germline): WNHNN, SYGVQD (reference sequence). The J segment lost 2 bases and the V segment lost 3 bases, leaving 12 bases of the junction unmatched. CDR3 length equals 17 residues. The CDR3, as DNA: TGCGCCAGCAGTGACCCCGGCCTGGGACAGCATCAAGAGACCCAGTACTTC. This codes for CASSDPGLGQHQETQYF.

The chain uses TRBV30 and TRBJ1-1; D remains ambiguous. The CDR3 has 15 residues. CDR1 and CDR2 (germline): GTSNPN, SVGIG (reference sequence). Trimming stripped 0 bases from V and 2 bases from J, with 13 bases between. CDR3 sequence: CAWSVRGRPNTEAFF. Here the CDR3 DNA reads TGTGCCTGGAGTGTACGCGGCAGACCAAACACTGAAGCTTTCTTT.

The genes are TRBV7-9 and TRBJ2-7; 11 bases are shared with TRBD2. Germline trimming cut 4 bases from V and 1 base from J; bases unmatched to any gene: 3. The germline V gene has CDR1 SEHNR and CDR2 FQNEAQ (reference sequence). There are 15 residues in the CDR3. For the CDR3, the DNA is TGTGCCAGCAGCTATTGGACTAGCGGGTCCTACGAGCAGTACTTC. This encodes CASSYWTSGSYEQYF.

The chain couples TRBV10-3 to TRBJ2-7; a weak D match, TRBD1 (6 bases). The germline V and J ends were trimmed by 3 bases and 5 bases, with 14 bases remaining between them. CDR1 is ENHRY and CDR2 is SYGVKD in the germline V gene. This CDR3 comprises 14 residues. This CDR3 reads CAISEGQIRDEQYF. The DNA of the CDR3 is TGTGCCATCAGTGAAGGACAGATCCGGGACGAGCAGTACTTC.

The CDR3 nucleotides read TGTGCCAGCAGTTACTCCATGGGGCGCACAGATACGCAGTATTTT. It codes for CASSYSMGRTDTQYF. The V gene is TRBV6-6, the J gene TRBJ2-3; maybe TRBD1 (5 bases). This CDR3 contains 15 residues. Germline-derived CDR1 and CDR2 are MNHNY and SVGAGI (reference sequence). Between the trimmed V and J ends, which lost 0 bases and 1 base, there was a span of 8 bases.

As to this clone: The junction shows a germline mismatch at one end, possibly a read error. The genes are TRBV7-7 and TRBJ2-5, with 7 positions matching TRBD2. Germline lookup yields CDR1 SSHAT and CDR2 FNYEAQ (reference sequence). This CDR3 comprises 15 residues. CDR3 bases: TGTGCTAGCAGCGGACCTGCGCGGGGGCAAGAGACCCAGTACTTC. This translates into CASSGPARGQETQYF.

The CDR3 sequence is CASSQDRGHGYTF. The DNA for the CDR3 is TGTGCCAGCAGCCAAGACAGGGGGCATGGCTACACCTTC. V is TRBV4-2 and J is TRBJ1-2; 8 nucleotides align to TRBD1. The CDR3 covers 13 residues. V was pared by 0 bases and J by 6 bases, with 0 bases of the junction left unmatched. Germline CDR1 is LGHNA and CDR2 is YNFKEQ.